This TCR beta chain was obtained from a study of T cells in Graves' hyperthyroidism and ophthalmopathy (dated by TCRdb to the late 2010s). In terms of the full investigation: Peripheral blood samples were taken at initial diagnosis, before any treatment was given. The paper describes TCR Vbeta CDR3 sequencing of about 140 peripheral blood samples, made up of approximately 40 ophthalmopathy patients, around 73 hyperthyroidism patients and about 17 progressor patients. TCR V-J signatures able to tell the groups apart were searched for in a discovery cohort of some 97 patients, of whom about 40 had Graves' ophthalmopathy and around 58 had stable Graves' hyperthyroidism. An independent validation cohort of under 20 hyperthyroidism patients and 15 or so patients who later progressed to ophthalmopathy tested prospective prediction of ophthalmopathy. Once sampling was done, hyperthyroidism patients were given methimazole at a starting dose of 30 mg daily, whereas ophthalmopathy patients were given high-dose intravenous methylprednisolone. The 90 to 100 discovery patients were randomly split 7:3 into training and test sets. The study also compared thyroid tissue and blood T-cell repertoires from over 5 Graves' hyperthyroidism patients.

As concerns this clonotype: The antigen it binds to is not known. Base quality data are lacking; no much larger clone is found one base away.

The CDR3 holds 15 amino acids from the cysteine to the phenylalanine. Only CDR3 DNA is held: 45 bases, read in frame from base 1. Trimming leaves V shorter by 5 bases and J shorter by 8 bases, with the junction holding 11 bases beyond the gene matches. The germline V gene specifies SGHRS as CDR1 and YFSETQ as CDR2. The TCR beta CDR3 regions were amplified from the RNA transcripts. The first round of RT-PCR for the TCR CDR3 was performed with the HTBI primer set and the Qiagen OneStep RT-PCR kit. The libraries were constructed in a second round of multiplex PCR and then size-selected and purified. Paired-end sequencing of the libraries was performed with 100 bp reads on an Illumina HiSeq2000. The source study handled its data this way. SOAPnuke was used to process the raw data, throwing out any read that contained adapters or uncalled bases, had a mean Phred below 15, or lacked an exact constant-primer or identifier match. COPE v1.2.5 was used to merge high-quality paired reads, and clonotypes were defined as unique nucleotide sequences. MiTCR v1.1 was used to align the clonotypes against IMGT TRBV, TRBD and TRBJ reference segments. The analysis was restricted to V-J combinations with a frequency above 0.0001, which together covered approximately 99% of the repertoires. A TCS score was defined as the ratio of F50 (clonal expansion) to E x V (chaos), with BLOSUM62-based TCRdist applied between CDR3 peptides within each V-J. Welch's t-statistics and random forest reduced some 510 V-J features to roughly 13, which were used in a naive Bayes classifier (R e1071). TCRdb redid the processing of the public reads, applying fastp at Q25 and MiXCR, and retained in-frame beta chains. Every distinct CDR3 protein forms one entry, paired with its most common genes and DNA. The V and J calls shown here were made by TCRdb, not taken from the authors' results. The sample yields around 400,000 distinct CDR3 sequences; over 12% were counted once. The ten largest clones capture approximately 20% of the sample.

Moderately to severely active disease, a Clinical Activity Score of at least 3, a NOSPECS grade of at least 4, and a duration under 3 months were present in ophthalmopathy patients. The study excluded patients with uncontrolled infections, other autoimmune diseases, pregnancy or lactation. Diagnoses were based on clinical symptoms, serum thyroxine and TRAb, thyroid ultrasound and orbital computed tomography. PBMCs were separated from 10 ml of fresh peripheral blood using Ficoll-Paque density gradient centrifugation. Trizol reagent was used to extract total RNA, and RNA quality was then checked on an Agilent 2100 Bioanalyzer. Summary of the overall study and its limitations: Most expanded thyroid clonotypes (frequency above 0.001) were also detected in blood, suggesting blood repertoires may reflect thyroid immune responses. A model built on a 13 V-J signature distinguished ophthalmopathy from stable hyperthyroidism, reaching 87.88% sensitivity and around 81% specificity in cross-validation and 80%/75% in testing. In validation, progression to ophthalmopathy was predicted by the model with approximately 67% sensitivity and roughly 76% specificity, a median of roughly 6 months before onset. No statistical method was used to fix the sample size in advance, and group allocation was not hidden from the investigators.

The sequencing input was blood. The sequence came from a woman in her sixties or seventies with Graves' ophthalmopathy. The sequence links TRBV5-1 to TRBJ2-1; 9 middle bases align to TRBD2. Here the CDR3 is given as CASRSDGLANYEQFF. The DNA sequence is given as TGCGCCAGCAGGTCGGACGGACTAGCGAATTATGAGCAGTTCTTC.